Sequencing of this TCR beta chain was carried out in a study of graft-versus-host responses after intestinal transplantation. At the level of the study: Each recipient received anti-thymocyte globulin induction, then tacrolimus and steroids for 2 to 4 years.

The CDR3 extends over 14 amino acids. Germline V gives CDR1 MNHNS, CDR2 SASEGT. Trimming removed 1 base at V and 3 bases at J, with 6 bases between. Approximately 200,000 CFSE-labeled responder cells were plated with approximately 200,000 irradiated, violet-dye-labeled stimulator cells. Following the reaction, CD3+CD4+ and CD3+CD8+ responders that were proliferating and CFSE-low underwent sorting. This clone showed up just a few times. This table comes from immunoSEQ multiplex PCR, and its TCRdb copy is limited to in-frame clones, with some not included. The data show tens of thousands of clones, roughly 44% seen once.

This clonotype was sampled from a human patient who was an organ donor for intestinal transplantation. The sample consisted of alloreactive CD8+ T cells from a mixed lymphocyte reaction culture, taken before transplantation. Indicated subset: CFSE-low proliferating T cells sorted from roughly six-day pre-transplant mixed lymphocyte reaction (GvH or HvG direction). This rearrangement joins TRBV6-1 to TRBJ2-2; D is uncertain. CDR3 region: CASSEDPDTGELFF. The DNA for the CDR3 is TGTGCCAGCAGTGAAGACCCCGACACCGGGGAGCTGTTTTTT.